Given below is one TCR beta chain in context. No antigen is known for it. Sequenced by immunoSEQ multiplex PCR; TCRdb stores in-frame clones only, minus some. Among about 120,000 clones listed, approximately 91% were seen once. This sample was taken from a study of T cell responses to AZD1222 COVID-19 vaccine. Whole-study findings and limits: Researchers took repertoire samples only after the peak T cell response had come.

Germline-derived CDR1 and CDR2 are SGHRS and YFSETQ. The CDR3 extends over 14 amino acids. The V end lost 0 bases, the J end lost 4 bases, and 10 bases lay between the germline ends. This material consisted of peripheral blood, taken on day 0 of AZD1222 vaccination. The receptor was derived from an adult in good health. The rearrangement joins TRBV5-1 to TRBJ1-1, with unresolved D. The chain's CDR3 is CASSLEARVTEAFF. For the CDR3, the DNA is TGCGCCAGCAGCTTGGAGGCGAGGGTCACTGAAGCTTTCTTT. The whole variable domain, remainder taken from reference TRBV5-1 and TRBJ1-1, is KAGVTQTPRYLIKTRGQQVTLSCSPISGHRSVSWYQQTPGQGLQFLFEYFSETQRNKGNFPGRFSGRQFSNSRSEMNVSTLELGDSALYLCASSLEARVTEAFFGQGTRLTVV.